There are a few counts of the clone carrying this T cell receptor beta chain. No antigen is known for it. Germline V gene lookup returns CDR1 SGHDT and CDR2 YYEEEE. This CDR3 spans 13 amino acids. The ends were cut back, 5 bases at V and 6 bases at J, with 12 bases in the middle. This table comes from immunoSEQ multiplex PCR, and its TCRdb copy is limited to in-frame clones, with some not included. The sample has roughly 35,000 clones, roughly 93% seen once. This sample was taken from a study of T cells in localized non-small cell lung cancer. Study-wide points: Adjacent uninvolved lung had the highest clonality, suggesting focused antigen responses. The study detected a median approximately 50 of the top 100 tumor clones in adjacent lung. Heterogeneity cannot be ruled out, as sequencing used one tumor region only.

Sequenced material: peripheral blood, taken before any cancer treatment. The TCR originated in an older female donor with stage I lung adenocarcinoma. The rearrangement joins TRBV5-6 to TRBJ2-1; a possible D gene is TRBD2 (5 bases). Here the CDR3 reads CASRTTGINEQFF. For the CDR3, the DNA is TGTGCCAGCAGAACCACGGGGATCAATGAGCAGTTCTTC.